A single sample is the source of the 24 T cell receptor beta chains below, sequenced in a study of memory CD4+ T cells and cytomegalovirus serostatus (dated 2019 in TCRdb). Single viable CD3+CD4+CD8-CD45RO+ cells were sorted as memory CD4+ T cells on a FACSAria II. Libraries came from the immunoSEQ multiplex PCR assay. TCRdb holds this immuneACCESS table with in-frame rearrangements only. Some clones are missing; in checked studies, unresolved V genes explain under half, and the rest has no known cause. Recorded for this sample are fewer than 35,000 clones; around 75% of them occurred a single time. 0.68% of the sample is in the top ten clones. The sequencing input was memory CD4+ T cells from blood. These receptors were collected from an adult in good health and CMV-seronegative.

This rearrangement joins TRBV29-1 to TRBJ2-1; 7 bases fit TRBD1. The CDR3 spans 14 residues. With 8 bases clipped from V and 5 bases from J, the junction kept 12 bases outside the gene matches. Germline V gene sequence: CDR1 SQVTM, CDR2 ANQGSEA. CDR3 region: CSLQNRGVDNEQFF. CDR3 bases: TGCAGCTTGCAAAACAGGGGAGTAGACAATGAGCAGTTCTTC.

The sample holds one count of this clone. The chain is built from TRBV2 and TRBJ2-4; tentatively, D is TRBD1 (6 bases). Trimming removed 5 bases from V and 0 bases from J, with 11 bases in between. This CDR3 has 15 amino acids. Germline values: CDR1 SNHLY, CDR2 FYNNEI. The CDR3 sequence: CASSPGHLAKNIQYF. In DNA form, the CDR3 reads TGTGCCAGCAGTCCGGGACACTTAGCCAAAAACATTCAGTACTTC.

The chain links TRBV14 to TRBJ2-3; D perhaps matches TRBD1 (6 bases). The CDR3 is 13 residues long. Germline V lookup: CDR1 SGHDN, CDR2 FVKESK. V lost 3 bases, J lost 7 bases, and 11 bases lay in between. This chain's CDR3 is CASSQIQGHTQYF. Here the CDR3 DNA reads TGTGCCAGCAGCCAGATACAGGGTCATACGCAGTATTTT.

Here the CDR3 reads CASSVEAGGYTF. In DNA, the CDR3 is TGTGCCAGCAGTGTTGAGGCAGGTGGCTACACCTTC. The rearrangement uses TRBV2 and TRBJ1-2, with D hard to call. The CDR3 length is 12 residues. Germline-derived CDR1 and CDR2 are SNHLY and FYNNEI. Trimming took off 4 bases at V and 7 bases at J, with 10 bases between the two ends. Combining the CDR3 with reference TRBV2 and TRBJ1-2 gives the whole variable domain EPEVTQTPSHQVTQMGQEVILRCVPISNHLYFYWYRQILGQKVEFLVSFYNNEISEKSEIFDDQFSVERPDGSNFTLKIRSTKLEDSAMYFCASSVEAGGYTFGSGTRLTVV.

This chain uses TRBV27 with TRBJ2-3; D not resolved. V dropped 6 bases and J dropped 1 base, with 11 bases sitting between them. CDR3 length: 14 amino acids. Germline CDR1 and CDR2: MNHEY and SMNVEV (reference sequence). Here the CDR3 reads CASSEFTGTDTQYF. In DNA, the CDR3 is TGTGCCAGCAGCGAATTTACGGGCACAGATACGCAGTATTTT.

The chain couples TRBV4-3 to TRBJ1-4; D call uncertain. This CDR3 region has 11 residues. V lost 0 bases and J lost 14, with 7 bases in between. Germline V gene data show CDR1 as LGHNA and CDR2 as YSLEER. The CDR3 DNA is TGCGCCAGCAGCCAAGAAACTAAGCTGTTTTTT. Protein product: CASSQETKLFF.

The chain is built from TRBV18 and TRBJ1-5, with D perhaps TRBD1 (5 bases). V lost 4 bases and J 0 bases, leaving 13 bases between the germline ends. CDR1 and CDR2 from the germline V gene are KGHSH and LQKENI. CDR3 length: 16 residues. CDR3 amino acids: CASSLPPGNSNQPQHF. The CDR3, as DNA: TGTGCCAGCTCACTGCCCCCAGGGAATAGCAATCAGCCCCAGCATTTT.

The rearrangement uses TRBV5-1 and TRBJ2-5; 10 bases match TRBD2. The length of the CDR3 is 17 residues. CDR1 SGHRS and CDR2 YFSETQ come from the germline V gene. V lost 0 bases, J lost 1 base, and 6 bases stayed unmatched. The DNA of the CDR3 is TGCGCCAGCAGCTTGGCCTTAGCGGGGGGCTTCCAAGAGACCCAGTACTTC. It translates to CASSLALAGGFQETQYF.

The chain uses TRBV19 and TRBJ2-1; 7 nucleotides agree with TRBD2. Germline loops: CDR1 LNHDA, CDR2 SQIVND (reference sequence). V lost 3 bases, J lost 5 bases, and 7 bases stayed unmatched. The length of the CDR3 is 15 residues. The CDR3 is CASSINPGGHNEQFF. The CDR3 nucleotides read TGTGCCAGTAGTATCAACCCGGGAGGCCACAATGAGCAGTTCTTC.

This chain joins TRBV7-2 and TRBJ1-2; 9 nucleotides agree with TRBD1. Trimming took 2 bases from V and 7 from J; bases not matched to a gene: 5. Germline V lookup: CDR1 SGHTA, CDR2 FQGNSA. This CDR3 comprises 14 residues. The CDR3: CASSLTGGNFGYTF. DNA for the CDR3: TGTGCCAGCAGCTTAACAGGGGGCAATTTTGGCTACACCTTC.

J is TRBJ1-4 and V is TRBV10-3; possible D gene TRBD1, 5 bases. From germline, CDR1 is ENHRY and CDR2 SYGVKD. The CDR3 sequence is 15 residues long. Trimming shortened V by 0 bases and J by 4 bases, and 9 bases separated the two germline ends. The CDR3 protein is CAISESGGHNEKLFF. DNA of the CDR3: TGTGCCATCAGTGAGTCAGGAGGACATAATGAAAAACTGTTTTTT.

The chain is built from TRBV28 and TRBJ2-5; TRBD2 aligns across 8 bases. The junction had 7 bases not matched to a gene; V was cut back by 2 bases and J by 2 bases. Germline V gene sequence: CDR1 MDHEN, CDR2 SYDVKM. This CDR3 has 16 amino acids. CDR3: CASSLGRGARQETQYF. The CDR3 region has the DNA TGTGCCAGCAGTTTAGGGCGGGGGGCCAGACAAGAGACCCAGTACTTC.

The V gene is TRBV7-9, the J gene TRBJ1-2, with 7 bases that match TRBD1. The CDR3 totals 16 residues. From germline, CDR1 is SEHNR and CDR2 FQNEAQ (reference sequence). V gave up 7 bases and J gave up 1 base; unmatched junction bases: 12. Here the CDR3 DNA reads TGTGCCAGCACCCTAGCCGGGACAGCGAATAACTATGGCTACACCTTC. As protein: CASTLAGTANNYGYTF.

The chain recombines TRBV30 with TRBJ1-6, with D possibly being TRBD1 (6 bases). Trimming removed 5 bases from V and 6 bases from J, with 8 bases in between. The CDR3 spans 12 residues. The germline gives CDR1 GTSNPN, CDR2 SVGIG (reference sequence). The CDR3 loop reads CAWDRTNSPLHF. CDR3 nucleotides: TGTGCCTGGGACAGGACTAATTCACCCCTCCACTTT.

The chain couples TRBV25-1 to TRBJ2-3; 7 bases are shared with TRBD2. From germline, CDR1 is MGHDK and CDR2 SYGVNS. The CDR3 extends over 16 amino acids. Trimming cost V 5 bases and J 4 bases; bases outside gene matches: 12. CDR3 region: CASSSPSGRRSDTQYF. Here the CDR3 DNA reads TGTGCCAGCAGTAGCCCCTCCGGGAGGAGGTCAGATACGCAGTATTTT.

The chain carries TRBV15 and TRBJ2-5, with D possibly TRBD2 on 7 matching bases. V lost 0 bases to trimming and J lost 3 bases, with 14 bases between them. The germline CDR1 and CDR2 sequences are LNHNV and YYDKDF (reference sequence). This CDR3 has 16 residues. The CDR3 spells CATSRDVGGGEETQYF. In nucleotides, the CDR3 is TGTGCCACCAGCAGAGATGTTGGCGGGGGCGAAGAGACCCAGTACTTC.

In DNA form, the CDR3 reads TGTGCCAGTAGCCCGGGACAGTATAATGAAAAACTGTTTTTT. It yields the protein CASSPGQYNEKLFF. This chain joins TRBV19 and TRBJ1-4, with 7 bases aligning to TRBD1. Germline V gives CDR1 LNHDA, CDR2 SQIVND (reference sequence). Trimming took 6 bases from V and 4 from J; bases not matched to a gene: 5. The CDR3 spans 14 residues.

The genes are TRBV6-6 and TRBJ2-7; the match to TRBD1 covers 9 bases. Trimming cost V 5 bases and J 7 bases; bases outside gene matches: 9. This CDR3 comprises 14 residues. The germline V gene has CDR1 MNHNY and CDR2 SVGAGI (reference sequence). CDR3 sequence (DNA): TGTGCCAGCAGTCGCTTACAGGGGGCACGGGAGCAGTACTTC. Translated, it gives CASSRLQGAREQYF.

This chain uses TRBV4-2 with TRBJ2-7, with D possibly TRBD1 on 6 matching bases. Germline lookup yields CDR1 LGHNA and CDR2 YNFKEQ. This CDR3 has 16 amino acids. Trimming cost V 0 bases and J 3 bases, with 15 bases left between them. For the CDR3, the DNA is TGTGCCAGCAGCCAAGATCCCCAAGGGGGTCGCTACGAGCAGTACTTC. It is translated as CASSQDPQGGRYEQYF.

The chain recombines TRBV19 with TRBJ1-1; D is unresolved. There are 13 residues in the CDR3. Trimming removed 6 bases at V and 0 bases at J, with 8 bases between. The germline V gene encodes CDR1 LNHDA and CDR2 SQIVND (reference sequence). CDR3: CASRAAVNTEAFF. CDR3 sequence (DNA): TGTGCCAGTAGGGCTGCAGTGAACACTGAAGCTTTCTTT.

This sequence joins TRBV28 and TRBJ1-1; tentative D call: TRBD1 (5 bases). V dropped 5 bases and J dropped 4 bases, with 17 bases sitting between them. Germline V gene lookup returns CDR1 MDHEN and CDR2 SYDVKM. The CDR3 has 15 residues. The CDR3: CASSRRLTGSTEAFF. The CDR3 DNA reads as TGTGCCAGCAGTAGGAGACTTACAGGCAGCACTGAAGCTTTCTTT.

The gene calls are TRBV10-2 and TRBJ1-4, with 8 nucleotides matching TRBD1. The germline CDR1 and CDR2 sequences are WSHSY and SAAADI. This CDR3 has 14 residues. J was trimmed by 4 bases and V by 6 bases; bases with no gene match: 4. For the CDR3, the DNA is TGCGCCAGCAGACCGACAGGGGTTAATGAAAAACTGTTTTTT. This encodes CASRPTGVNEKLFF.

The rearrangement joins TRBV11-2 to TRBJ1-2, with 8 bases that match TRBD1. CDR1 and CDR2 (germline): SGHAT, FQNNGV. This CDR3 spans 14 amino acids. With 6 bases clipped from V and 4 bases from J, the junction kept 7 bases outside the gene matches. The CDR3 DNA follows: TGTGCCAGCAGGGGATCCAGGGGGCTCTATGGCTACACCTTC. It translates to CASRGSRGLYGYTF.

The chain joins TRBV7-2 to TRBJ2-3; D is ambiguous. V lost 5 bases to trimming and J lost 4 bases, with 10 bases between them. This CDR3 region has 13 residues. In germline, CDR1 is SGHTA, CDR2 FQGNSA. CDR3 residues: CASSPRSADTQYF. CDR3 in DNA: TGTGCCAGCAGCCCCAGGAGCGCAGATACGCAGTATTTT.